This TCR beta chain was retrieved from a study of technical replicates of blood from a handful of donors (dated by TCRdb to about 2017). Worth noting for this clone: No antigen is known for it. No quality values exist for individual bases; no much larger clone is one base distant.

From cysteine to phenylalanine, the CDR3 is 17 amino acids long. Just CDR3 DNA is preserved here, 51 bases in frame from base 1. Taken from the germline V gene, the CDR1 and CDR2 loops are MNHNS and SASEGT. Deletion took 3 bases off V and 6 bases off J, with a span of 22 bases between the germline ends. Library preparation was by the immunoSEQ multiplex PCR assay. Sourced from immuneACCESS, this table was stored by TCRdb with only in-frame sequences that have V and J called. A share of the clones is absent; for the studies checked, an unresolved V gene accounts for under half, and the remainder has no known explanation. The sample table lists 60,000 to 85,000 clones, roughly 90% of them with a count of one. The ten largest clones capture around 0.42% of the sample.

This TCR came from a human donor in good health. The sequenced sample was T cells isolated from PBMCs. The sequence links TRBV6-1 to TRBJ2-3, with no confidently assigned D gene. The CDR3 in this case is CASSDDRAFLPSDTQYF. The DNA is as follows: TGTGCCAGCAGTGACGATAGAGCGTTCCTCCCTTCCGATACGCAGTATTTT.